What follows are 21 T cell receptor beta chains derived from one specimen sequenced in a study of blood T cell repertoires in COVID-19. Sequencing was performed with immunoSEQ multiplex PCR; in TCRdb, only in-frame clones are kept and a portion is missing. Here the sample spans some 150,000 clones, 82% being singletons. The source material was peripheral blood. The receptors originated from an elderly woman with acute or convalescent COVID-19.

This chain uses TRBV6-6 with TRBJ2-3, with 9 bases lining up with TRBD2. Germline-derived CDR1 and CDR2 are MNHNY and SVGAGI (reference sequence). The CDR3 loop spans 13 amino acids. V gave up 5 bases and J gave up 7 bases; unmatched junction bases: 4. CDR3 amino acids: CASSNSGGNTQYF. For the CDR3, the DNA is TGTGCCAGCAGTAATAGCGGGGGAAATACGCAGTATTTT.

The CDR3 sequence: CASSLPAGETQYF. The CDR3 DNA reads TGTGCCAGCAGCTTGCCGGCCGGGGAGACCCAGTACTTC. The chain joins TRBV5-4 to TRBJ2-5; D gene uncertain. CDR1 and CDR2 (germline): SGHNT, YYREEE (reference sequence). V was cut by 1 base and J by 5 bases, with 9 bases left in between. This CDR3 has 13 amino acids.

There are a few counts of this clone. V and J are TRBV11-2 and TRBJ2-1; 8 bases are a match to TRBD2. There are 15 residues in the CDR3. V shed 5 bases, J shed 3 bases, and the junction held 6 bases outside the gene matches. Germline V gives CDR1 SGHAT, CDR2 FQNNGV. CDR3: CASSKIAGSYNEQFF. The CDR3 region has the DNA TGTGCCAGCAGCAAAATAGCGGGAAGCTACAATGAGCAGTTCTTC. The variable domain in full, completed from reference TRBV11-2 and TRBJ2-1, reads EAGVAQSPRYKIIEKRQSVAFWCNPISGHATLYWYQQILGQGPKLLIQFQNNGVVDDSQLPKDRFSAERLKGVDSTLKIQPAKLEDSAVYLCASSKIAGSYNEQFFGPGTRLTVL.

The chain joins TRBV9 to TRBJ2-1; 11 nucleotides match TRBD2. The CDR3 runs 17 residues. J was trimmed by 0 bases and V by 4 bases; bases with no gene match: 6. Germline CDR1 and CDR2: SGDLS and YYNGEE. This CDR3 is CASSHLLAGASYNEQFF. The CDR3 DNA is TGTGCCAGCAGCCATCTACTAGCGGGAGCCTCCTACAATGAGCAGTTCTTC.

The J gene is TRBJ1-5, the V gene TRBV2; D is undetermined. Trimming removed 6 bases at V and 4 bases at J, with 13 bases between. CDR1 and CDR2 from the germline V gene are SNHLY and FYNNEI. There are 14 residues in the CDR3. CDR3 DNA: TGTGCCAGCAGAACTTACGGGATAAATCAGCCCCAGCATTTT. Protein product: CASRTYGINQPQHF.

The CDR3 region has the DNA TGTGCCAGCAGCGACTCGATGGTGAACACTGAAGCTTTCTTT. Protein: CASSDSMVNTEAFF. The chain uses TRBV5-4 and TRBJ1-1; D is unclear. The CDR3 loop spans 14 amino acids. V was cut by 4 bases and J by 0 bases, with 10 bases left in between. Per the germline V gene, CDR1 is SGHNT and CDR2 is YYREEE (reference sequence). Drawing the rest from reference TRBV5-4 and TRBJ1-1, the complete variable domain is ETGVTQSPTHLIKTRGQQVTLRCSSQSGHNTVSWYQQALGQGPQFIFQYYREEENGRGNFPPRFSGLQFPNYSSELNVNALELDDSALYLCASSDSMVNTEAFFGQGTRLTVV.

This rearrangement joins TRBV5-8 to TRBJ2-1, with TRBD2 as a possible D gene (6 bases). This CDR3 has 16 residues. Trimming cost V 4 bases and J 3 bases, with 17 bases left between them. The germline V gene has CDR1 SGHTS and CDR2 YDEGEE. CDR3 sequence (DNA): TGTGCCAGCAGCCCCTCCGGGCGGGGAGGCTACAATGAGCAGTTCTTC. This sequence encodes CASSPSGRGGYNEQFF.

This rearrangement joins TRBV28 to TRBJ2-7; D might be TRBD1 (6 bases). Trimming removed 3 bases from V and 3 bases from J, with 12 bases in between. The CDR3 spans 14 residues. Germline lookup yields CDR1 MDHEN and CDR2 SYDVKM. Written as DNA, the CDR3 is TGTGCCAGCAGTTTCACAGGGATCGGCTACGAGCAGTACTTC. Translating gives CASSFTGIGYEQYF.

The CDR3 DNA sequence: TGTGCCAGCTCACCCCCAGGTACCCCGAATGGGGAGCAGTACTTC. Amino acid sequence: CASSPPGTPNGEQYF. V gene TRBV18 combines with J gene TRBJ2-7; D call uncertain. The CDR3 sequence is 15 residues long. From germline, CDR1 is KGHSH and CDR2 LQKENI. V was clipped by 3 bases and J by 7 bases, with 19 bases between them.

Notes on this clone: Additional DNA sequences in this sample encode the identical CDR3. This chain uses TRBV6-5 with TRBJ2-3; 10 bases agree with TRBD2. After removal of 4 bases from V and 3 bases from J, the junction contained 1 base not matched to a gene. CDR1 is MNHEY and CDR2 is SVGAGI in the germline V gene. The CDR3 length is 14 residues. The CDR3 region has the DNA TGTGCCAGCAGTTTAGCGGGGGGAACAGATACGCAGTATTTT. Protein: CASSLAGGTDTQYF.

This chain joins TRBV5-4 and TRBJ1-1; possibly TRBD1 for D (6 bases). The CDR3 contains 14 residues. Germline CDR1 SGHNT, CDR2 YYREEE (reference sequence). V was shortened by 4 bases and J by 3 bases, with 13 bases between the two germline ends. CDR3 nucleotides: TGTGCCAGCAGCAAGGACCAGGGGTACACTGAAGCTTTCTTT. It yields the protein CASSKDQGYTEAFF.

This chain connects TRBV6-5 to TRBJ2-1, with D tentatively TRBD1 (5 bases). Germline lookup yields CDR1 MNHEY and CDR2 SVGAGI. V was trimmed by 3 bases and J by 2 bases, leaving 14 bases between them. This CDR3 comprises 16 residues. CDR3 nucleotides: TGTGCCAGCAGTTATATCAGGGTGAACCCCTACAATGAGCAGTTCTTC. Translation: CASSYIRVNPYNEQFF.

This clone was observed a single time. The gene calls are TRBV28 and TRBJ2-7; 7 positions agree with TRBD2. The V gene end was trimmed by 7 bases and the J gene end by 2 bases; junction bases not matched to a gene: 11. This CDR3 has 15 amino acids. Germline CDR1 and CDR2: MDHEN and SYDVKM. The CDR3 coding sequence is TGTGCCAGCACCCTGGCGGGAGACGGAGCCTACGAGCAGTACTTC. Translation: CASTLAGDGAYEQYF.

The rearrangement links TRBV27 to TRBJ1-5; 7 bases map to TRBD1. The V and J ends lost 5 bases and 0 bases, in that order; junction bases with no gene match: 13. There are 18 residues in the CDR3. Germline V gene data show CDR1 as MNHEY and CDR2 as SMNVEV (reference sequence). CDR3 DNA: TGTGCCAGCAGTCGATTGTACTCAGACAGGGATAGCAATCAGCCCCAGCATTTT. Protein: CASSRLYSDRDSNQPQHF.

The table lists this clone with a count of one. V usage is TRBV14 and J usage is TRBJ1-2, with 8 bases lining up with TRBD1. There are 16 residues in the CDR3. Trimming at V came to 0 bases and at J to 2 bases, leaving 5 bases not matched to a gene. The V gene's germline CDR1 is SGHDN and CDR2 FVKESK. This CDR3 reads CASSQDPRGLNYGYTF. The DNA for the CDR3 is TGTGCCAGCAGCCAAGATCCCAGGGGGCTGAACTATGGCTACACCTTC. Based on the CDR3 plus reference TRBV14 and TRBJ1-2, the full variable domain is EAGVTQFPSHSVIEKGQTVTLRCDPISGHDNLYWYRRVMGKEIKFLLHFVKESKQDESGMPNNRFLAERTGGTYSTLKVQPAELEDSGVYFCASSQDPRGLNYGYTFGSGTRLTVV.

The V and J genes are TRBV7-2 and TRBJ2-3; D is perhaps TRBD2 (6 bases). CDR3 length: 18 residues. The V end lost 5 bases, the J end lost 2 bases, and 23 bases lay between the germline ends. Germline-derived CDR1 and CDR2 are SGHTA and FQGNSA. CDR3 DNA: TGTGCCAGCAGCCCTAGATCCTTACTGGGGGGTCTCACAGATACGCAGTATTTT. It translates to CASSPRSLLGGLTDTQYF.

V and J are TRBV5-1 and TRBJ2-5; 13 positions match TRBD2. The CDR3 is 16 residues long. Germline lookup yields CDR1 SGHRS and CDR2 YFSETQ. The trim removed 4 bases at V and 3 bases at J, leaving 6 bases unmatched. This chain's CDR3 is CASSPGLAGREETQYF. For the CDR3, the DNA is TGCGCCAGCAGCCCGGGACTAGCGGGGAGGGAAGAGACCCAGTACTTC.

The rearrangement uses TRBV24-1 and TRBJ2-1; perhaps TRBD1 as D (6 bases). The CDR3 is 17 residues long. The V and J ends lost 3 bases and 4 bases respectively, with 18 bases between them. Germline CDR1 is KGHDR and CDR2 is SFDVKD. The CDR3 spells CATSDPGVAQGYNEQFF. CDR3 nucleotide sequence: TGTGCCACCAGTGATCCCGGCGTGGCGCAGGGGTACAATGAGCAGTTCTTC.

CDR3 in DNA: TGCGCCAGCAGCCCCAGGGGGTCCTACAATGAGCAGTTCTTC. Translating it yields CASSPRGSYNEQFF. V gene TRBV5-1 combines with J gene TRBJ2-1; 7 bases are shared with TRBD1. V lost 4 bases and J lost 1; bases outside the gene matches: 2. There are 14 residues in the CDR3. From germline, CDR1 is SGHRS and CDR2 YFSETQ.

J is TRBJ2-1 and V is TRBV28; 11 positions match TRBD2. This CDR3 is 15 amino acids long. CDR1 MDHEN and CDR2 SYDVKM come from the germline V gene. With V trimmed by 6 bases and J by 7 bases, 8 bases remained unmatched. The CDR3 DNA reads as TGTGCCAGCAGGGAAACTAGCGGGAGATGGAATGAGCAGTTCTTC. Residues: CASRETSGRWNEQFF.

The chain carries TRBV4-2 and TRBJ2-5, with 8 bases fitting TRBD2. This CDR3 is built from 15 residues. CDR1 is LGHNA, CDR2 YNFKEQ, per germline. V was pared by 0 bases and J by 5 bases, with 5 bases of the junction left unmatched. CDR3 DNA sequence: TGTGCCAGCAGCCAAGAGGCGGGAGGCGACGAGACCCAGTACTTC. Protein product: CASSQEAGGDETQYF.